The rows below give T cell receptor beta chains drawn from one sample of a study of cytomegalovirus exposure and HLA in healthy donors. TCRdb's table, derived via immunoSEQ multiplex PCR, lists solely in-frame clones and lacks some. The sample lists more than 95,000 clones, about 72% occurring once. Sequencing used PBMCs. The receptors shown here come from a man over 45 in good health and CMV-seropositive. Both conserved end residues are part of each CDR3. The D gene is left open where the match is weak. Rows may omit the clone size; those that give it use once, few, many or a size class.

TGTGCCAGCTCACCGGGTTGGGACAGCCTGACTGAAGCTTTCTTT	CASSPGWDSLTEAFF	NA	TRBD1	TRBJ1-1	TRBV18
TGTGCCAGCAGTTACGCCGGGACTGCGCAAGAGACCCAGTACTTC	CASSYAGTAQETQYF	once	NA	TRBJ2-5	TRBV6-5
TGTGCCAGCAGCAAAAATCTATTAGGACTAGCGGGAAGTACCTACGAGCAGTACTTC	CASSKNLLGLAGSTYEQYF	NA	NA	TRBJ2-7	TRBV21-1
TGTGCCAGTAGTAGAGGAACGGGGGGGAGCTCCTACAATGAGCAGTTCTTC	CASSRGTGGSSYNEQFF	NA	TRBD2	TRBJ2-1	TRBV19
TGTGCCAGCAGTGGGACAACCTCTGGAAACACCATATATTTT	CASSGTTSGNTIYF	NA	NA	TRBJ1-3	TRBV2
TGTGCCAGCAGCTTTGGGGGGTTAAACACTGAAGCCTTCTTT	CASSFGGLNTEAFF	NA	NA	TRBJ1-1	TRBV5-4
TGTGCCAGCAGCCCGGGACACTCCTACGAGCAGTACTTC	CASSPGHSYEQYF	NA	NA	TRBJ2-7	TRBV9
TGTGCCAGCAGCCCGGGACAGGTTACTAGTCAGGAGACCCAGTACTTC	CASSPGQVTSQETQYF	NA	TRBD1	TRBJ2-5	TRBV5-6
TGTGCCAGCATCTTGGGCGCGGGGACTGAAGCTTTCTTT	CASILGAGTEAFF	NA	NA	TRBJ1-1	TRBV7-2
TGTGCCAGTACCCCGGACAGGGGTTATGGCTACACCTTC	CASTPDRGYGYTF	NA	TRBD1	TRBJ1-2	TRBV19
TGTGCCAGCAGTTTGGGGCAGAGCAATCAGCCCCAGCATTTT	CASSLGQSNQPQHF	NA	NA	TRBJ1-5	TRBV27
TGTGCCAGCAGGAGACAGGGGGCAAGGAGCTCCTACGAGCAGTACTTC	CASRRQGARSSYEQYF	NA	TRBD1	TRBJ2-7	TRBV28
TGTGCCAGTAGTCCGAGGGCGGGTAGCTATGGCTACACCTTC	CASSPRAGSYGYTF	NA	NA	TRBJ1-2	TRBV19
TGTGCCACCAGCAGAGGTCACGGGTTAAATAATTCACCCCTCCACTTT	CATSRGHGLNNSPLHF	NA	NA	TRBJ1-6	TRBV15
TGCGCCAGCAGTAGGGAGGGAGGGGACTATGGCTACACCTTC	CASSREGGDYGYTF	NA	NA	TRBJ1-2	TRBV5-1
TGCGCCAGCAGTGAGTCGAGAGGGACAGAACTCTACGAGCAGTACTTC	CASSESRGTELYEQYF	NA	TRBD1	TRBJ2-7	TRBV10-1
TGTGCCAGCAGCTCGAGGACAGGGGGAAGGACCGGGGAGCTGTTTTTT	CASSSRTGGRTGELFF	NA	TRBD1	TRBJ2-2	TRBV7-2
TGTGCCAGCAGCCCTAGGACTAGCTTCACAGATACGCAGTATTTT	CASSPRTSFTDTQYF	NA	TRBD2	TRBJ2-3	TRBV11-2
TGTGCCAGTAGTGCCTCCCGCGCGCTTGATGAGCAGTTCTTC	CASSASRALDEQFF	once	NA	TRBJ2-1	TRBV19
TGTGCCAGCAGTTACTCGGGGGGGAGTCGGGGCTACACCTTC	CASSYSGGSRGYTF	NA	NA	TRBJ1-2	TRBV6-5
TGTGCCAGTAGCCCGCAGGGGGTCACTGAACGCCAGTACTTC	CASSPQGVTERQYF	few	TRBD1	TRBJ2-5	TRBV19
TGTGCCAGCCCGGAAGGGTCCGGGGGGCAAGAGACCCAGTACTTC	CASPEGSGGQETQYF	NA	TRBD2	TRBJ2-5	TRBV7-9
TGTGCCAGCACCCCAGGGCGCCTGCGAACTAATGAAAAACTGTTTTTT	CASTPGRLRTNEKLFF	NA	NA	TRBJ1-4	TRBV11-3
TGTGCCAGCAGTCCCTGGACAGGTCCTCTCAGTGAAGCTTTCTTT	CASSPWTGPLSEAFF	NA	TRBD1	TRBJ1-1	TRBV6-5